This is a list of T cell receptor beta chains from one sample in a study of cytomegalovirus exposure and HLA in healthy donors. Profiling relied on immunoSEQ multiplex PCR, and the TCRdb table lists in-frame clones only, not all of them. Seen here are about 180,000 clones, around 80% observed once, and the top ten hold 1%. Sequenced: PBMCs. Receptors originate from a woman in her forties or fifties in good health and CMV-seropositive. CDR3s include the opening cysteine and the closing phenylalanine or tryptophan. The D gene is left open where the match is weak. Not all rows give a size; the values are once, few, many and, for expanded clones, a class.

D,V,size,J,CDR3,DNA
TRBD1,TRBV7-2,NA,TRBJ2-2,CASSLHPGQSGGELFF,TGTGCCAGCAGCTTACATCCGGGACAGTCGGGGGGGGAGCTGTTTTTT
NA,TRBV6-4,NA,TRBJ1-6,CASSESIYNSPLHF,TGTGCCAGCAGTGAATCCATCTATAATTCACCCCTCCACTTT
TRBD2,TRBV7-6,NA,TRBJ2-1,CASSRPPSGSYNEQFF,TGTGCCAGCAGCAGACCCCCTAGCGGGAGTTACAATGAGCAGTTCTTC
NA,TRBV4-3,NA,TRBJ2-3,CASSQDAAGTDTQYF,TGCGCCAGCAGCCAAGATGCGGCCGGCACAGATACGCAGTATTTT
TRBD2,TRBV25-1,NA,TRBJ2-1,CASSGGTSGYNEQFF,TGTGCCAGCAGTGGAGGGACTAGCGGCTACAATGAGCAGTTCTTC
NA,TRBV7-9,few,TRBJ1-5,CSSSTTGHNQPQHF,TGTTCCAGCAGCACTACAGGGCACAATCAGCCCCAGCATTTT
NA,TRBV28,NA,TRBJ2-1,CASSSTGTPLSNEQFF,TGTGCCAGCAGTTCCACCGGGACTCCCCTTTCCAATGAGCAGTTCTTC
TRBD2,TRBV29-1,once,TRBJ2-1,CSVVRSGTSNEQFF,TGCAGCGTTGTCAGATCCGGGACTAGCAATGAGCAGTTCTTC
NA,TRBV5-6,NA,TRBJ1-2,CASIEMGAGRGDYGYTF,TGTGCCAGCATCGAGATGGGGGCAGGGAGAGGCGACTATGGCTACACCTTC
NA,TRBV7-2,NA,TRBJ2-5,CASSLGDTRGAQYF,TGTGCCAGCAGCTTAGGGGACACCCGAGGGGCCCAGTACTTC
TRBD1,TRBV28,NA,TRBJ1-1,CASQSQGLFTEAFF,TGTGCCAGCCAATCACAGGGGTTATTTACTGAAGCTTTCTTT
NA,TRBV19,NA,TRBJ1-1,CASSIGVFRGKLNTEAFF,TGTGCCAGTAGTATTGGCGTTTTTCGGGGGAAACTGAACACTGAAGCTTTCTTT
NA,TRBV25-1,once,TRBJ1-2,CASSEYVRGTYGYTF,TGTGCCAGCAGTGAATATGTTCGGGGTACCTATGGCTACACCTTC
NA,TRBV5-1,NA,TRBJ1-2,CASSLGFGSYGYTF,TGCGCCAGCAGCTTGGGTTTCGGGTCCTATGGCTACACCTTC
TRBD1,TRBV2,NA,TRBJ2-2,CASYRDRVTGELFF,TGTGCCAGCTACCGGGACAGGGTCACCGGGGAGCTGTTTTTT
NA,TRBV11-2,NA,TRBJ1-3,CASSLSGPSGNTIYF,TGTGCCAGCAGCTTATCAGGGCCCTCTGGAAACACCATATATTTT
TRBD1,TRBV28,NA,TRBJ2-7,CAIRTGGYEQYF,TGTGCCATACGGACAGGGGGCTACGAGCAGTACTTC
NA,TRBV10-3,once,TRBJ2-2,CAISDASAPGELFF,TGTGCCATCAGTGATGCTAGCGCGCCCGGGGAGCTGTTTTTT
NA,TRBV29-1,NA,TRBJ2-5,CSGQKQGVDERYF,TGCAGCGGTCAGAAACAGGGAGTGGACGAGCGGTACTTC
NA,TRBV7-3,NA,TRBJ2-3,CASSLMAGSTDTQYF,TGTGCCAGCAGCTTAATGGCGGGAAGCACAGATACGCAGTATTTT
NA,TRBV6-5,NA,TRBJ1-1,CASSYGIGGEAFF,TGTGCCAGCAGTTACGGGATAGGAGGTGAAGCTTTCTTT
NA,TRBV18,once,TRBJ1-5,CASSPPGLGVQPQHF,TGTGCCAGCTCACCACCAGGGCTCGGGGTTCAGCCCCAGCATTTT
TRBD2,TRBV9,NA,TRBJ2-5,CASSPSGTRGETQYF,TGTGCCAGCAGTCCTAGCGGGACTCGGGGGGAGACCCAGTACTTC
NA,TRBV5-1,NA,TRBJ1-1,CASSFQNSYTEAFF,TGCGCCAGCAGCTTCCAAAACAGCTACACTGAAGCTTTCTTT
NA,TRBV5-1,NA,TRBJ2-1,CASSLEGTGEQFF,TGCGCCAGCAGCTTGGAAGGGACTGGTGAGCAGTTCTTC
TRBD1,TRBV28,NA,TRBJ1-5,CASSFTGTGGIQPQHF,TGTGCCAGCAGTTTTACCGGGACAGGGGGCATTCAGCCCCAGCATTTT
NA,TRBV7-9,NA,TRBJ2-7,CSSSFVGLEQYF,TGTTCCAGCAGCTTCGTGGGGCTCGAGCAGTACTTC
TRBD1,TRBV7-3,NA,TRBJ2-1,CASSLNPGGAKQFF,TGTGCCAGCAGCCTAAATCCAGGGGGCGCAAAGCAGTTCTTC
NA,TRBV19,NA,TRBJ2-7,CASSIDHGSEISYEQYF,TGTGCCAGTAGTATAGATCATGGTAGCGAGATCTCCTACGAGCAGTACTTC
NA,TRBV6-5,NA,TRBJ2-5,CASSYAQQETQYF,TGTGCCAGCAGTTACGCCCAGCAAGAGACCCAGTACTTC
TRBD1,TRBV5-4,NA,TRBJ1-1,CASSSTGGDPSAEAFF,TGTGCCAGCAGCTCGACAGGGGGCGACCCTAGTGCTGAAGCTTTCTTT